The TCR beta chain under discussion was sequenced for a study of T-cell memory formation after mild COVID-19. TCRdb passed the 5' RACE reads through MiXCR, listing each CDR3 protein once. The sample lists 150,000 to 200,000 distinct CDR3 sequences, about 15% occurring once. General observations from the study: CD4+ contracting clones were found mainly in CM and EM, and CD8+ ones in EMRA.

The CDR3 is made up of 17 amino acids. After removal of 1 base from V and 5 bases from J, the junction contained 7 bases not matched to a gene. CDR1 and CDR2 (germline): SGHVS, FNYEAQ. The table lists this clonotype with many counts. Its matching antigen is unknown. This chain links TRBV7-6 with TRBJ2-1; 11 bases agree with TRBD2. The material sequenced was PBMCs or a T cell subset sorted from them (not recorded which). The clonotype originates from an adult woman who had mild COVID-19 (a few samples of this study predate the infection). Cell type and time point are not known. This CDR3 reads CASSLDLAGGENNEQFF. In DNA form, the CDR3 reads TGTGCCAGCAGCTTAGATTTAGCGGGAGGGGAAAACAATGAGCAGTTCTTC.